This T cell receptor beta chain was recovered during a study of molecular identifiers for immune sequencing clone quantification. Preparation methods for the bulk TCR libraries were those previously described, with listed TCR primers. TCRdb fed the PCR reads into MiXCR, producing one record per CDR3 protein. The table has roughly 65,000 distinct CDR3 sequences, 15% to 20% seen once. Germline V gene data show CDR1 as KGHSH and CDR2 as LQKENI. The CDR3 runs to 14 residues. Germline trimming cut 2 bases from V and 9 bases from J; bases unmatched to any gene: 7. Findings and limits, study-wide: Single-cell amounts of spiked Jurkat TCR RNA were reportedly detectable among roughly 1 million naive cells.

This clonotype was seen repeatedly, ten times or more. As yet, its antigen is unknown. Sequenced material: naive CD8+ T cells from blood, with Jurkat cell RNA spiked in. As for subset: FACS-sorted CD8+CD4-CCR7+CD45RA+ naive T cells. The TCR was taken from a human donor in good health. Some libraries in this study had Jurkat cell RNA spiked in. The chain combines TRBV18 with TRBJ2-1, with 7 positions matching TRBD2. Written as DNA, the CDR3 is TGTGCCAGCTCACCAACGGGAGGTAGTAGTGAGCAGTTCTTC. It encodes CASSPTGGSSEQFF.